One sample yielded the 17 T cell receptor beta chains listed below, sequenced in a study of identical twins. TCRdb itself ran the 5' RACE reads through MiXCR, one entry per CDR3 protein. Here the sample spans 150,000 or so distinct CDR3 sequences, around 3.4% being singletons. What was sequenced was memory T cells sorted from blood. These receptors all come from a man aged 18 to 30 in good health.

This clonotype showed up many times. V and J are TRBV7-2 and TRBJ2-1, with TRBD1 matching 12 bases. V was pared by 5 bases and J by 15 bases, with 17 bases of the junction left unmatched. The CDR3 extends over 16 amino acids. CDR1 is SGHTA and CDR2 is FQGNSA in the germline V gene. CDR3 coding DNA: TGTGCCAGCAGCCCGGGGGGGACAGGGGGCGCGAGACCGTGGTTCTTC. It translates to CASSPGGTGGARPWFF.

This clonotype was picked up many times. The chain combines TRBV11-1 with TRBJ2-3; 8 bases line up with TRBD1. Trimming at V came to 6 bases and at J to 4 bases, leaving 3 bases not matched to a gene. The CDR3 length is 13 residues. Looked up from germline, CDR1 is SGHAT and CDR2 is FQDESV (reference sequence). CDR3 bases: TGTGCCAGCAGTTCCAGGGGGCCAGATACGCAGTATTTT. Amino acid sequence: CASSSRGPDTQYF.

This clonotype was counted many times. This chain uses TRBV14 with TRBJ2-5; 8 bases map to TRBD2. The J segment lost 2 bases and the V segment lost 0 bases, leaving 20 bases of the junction unmatched. The CDR3 has 21 amino acids. The germline gives CDR1 SGHDN, CDR2 FVKESK. The DNA for the CDR3 is TGTGCCAGCAGCCAAGATCTCATAGAGAGCGGGAGACGTCCGGGGCAAGAGACCCAGTACTTC. This encodes CASSQDLIESGRRPGQETQYF.

The chain recombines TRBV28 with TRBJ2-6; D uncertain. Trimming shortened V by 9 bases and J by 2 bases, and 14 bases separated the two germline ends. The CDR3 contains 15 residues. Germline V gene lookup returns CDR1 MDHEN and CDR2 SYDVKM. CDR3 region: CARKSGETGANVLTF. The CDR3 DNA sequence: TGTGCCAGAAAAAGTGGGGAAACTGGGGCCAACGTCCTGACTTTC.

This clonotype was counted at least ten times. V is TRBV5-1 and J is TRBJ2-3, with TRBD1 identical over 8 bases. This CDR3 has 15 amino acids. V lost 5 bases and J lost 4; bases outside the gene matches: 9. CDR1 and CDR2 (germline): SGHRS, YFSETQ. This CDR3 reads CASRPGQGVADTQYF. The CDR3 DNA follows: TGCGCCAGCAGACCTGGACAGGGTGTTGCAGATACGCAGTATTTT. Based on the CDR3 plus reference TRBV5-1 and TRBJ2-3, the full variable domain is KAGVTQTPRYLIKTRGQQVTLSCSPISGHRSVSWYQQTPGQGLQFLFEYFSETQRNKGNFPGRFSGRQFSNSRSEMNVSTLELGDSALYLCASRPGQGVADTQYFGPGTRLTVL.

In its sample, this clonotype was seen many times. V is TRBV5-1 and J is TRBJ2-7, with TRBD1 matching 8 bases. V lost 4 bases, J lost 4 bases, and 13 bases stayed unmatched. Germline CDR1 is SGHRS and CDR2 is YFSETQ. CDR3 length: 16 amino acids. CDR3 bases: TGCGCCAGCAGCCCCGAGCACGGACAGGGAAGGTACGAGCAGTACTTC. Its protein is CASSPEHGQGRYEQYF.

In this sample, this clonotype turned up many times. V gene TRBV6-1 combines with J gene TRBJ2-6; D ambiguous. Trimming left V 8 bases short and J 1 base short, with 12 bases between. CDR1 is MNHNS, CDR2 SASEGT, per germline. CDR3 size: 15 residues. In DNA, the CDR3 is TGTGCCAGCTCCACTGGTTCGTCTGGGGCCAACGTCCTGACTTTC. As protein: CASSTGSSGANVLTF.

The CDR3 sequence is CASSLREGAGYYGYTF. The DNA for the CDR3 is TGTGCCAGCAGTTTACGGGAGGGGGCGGGGTACTATGGCTACACCTTC. V and J are TRBV28 and TRBJ1-2; TRBD1 matches at 7 bases. Germline V gene sequence: CDR1 MDHEN, CDR2 SYDVKM. The CDR3 has 16 amino acids. The J segment lost 3 bases and the V segment lost 2 bases, leaving 9 bases of the junction unmatched.

The sample holds a few counts of this clonotype. The V call is TRBV7-8, the J call TRBJ2-3; 12 bases align to TRBD2. The CDR3 is made up of 15 amino acids. Germline CDR1 and CDR2: SGHVS and FQNEAQ. V lost 4 bases to trimming and J lost 4 bases; unmatched junction nucleotides: 3. This CDR3 is CASSSGLAGPDTQYF. The DNA of the CDR3 is TGTGCCAGCAGCTCCGGACTAGCGGGACCAGATACGCAGTATTTT.

The CDR3 DNA reads as TGTGCCAGCAGTTACCAAACTAGCGGGAGGGCCAGTTATAAAGATACGCAGTATTTT. Translation gives CASSYQTSGRASYKDTQYF. The J gene is TRBJ2-3, the V gene TRBV6-5; TRBD2 agrees at 13 bases. J lost 5 bases, V lost 2 bases, and 13 bases had no gene match. The germline V gene encodes CDR1 MNHEY and CDR2 SVGAGI. The CDR3 totals 19 residues.

This chain links TRBV9 with TRBJ2-1; 9 bases match TRBD2. The CDR3 is 15 residues long. CDR1 and CDR2 from the germline V gene are SGDLS and YYNGEE. V trimming: 3 bases; J trimming: 8 bases; junction bases outside the gene matches: 9. The CDR3 DNA is TGTGCCAGCAGCGCGAGGACTAGCGAGGGTCATGAGCAGTTCTTC. The encoded protein is CASSARTSEGHEQFF.

In its sample, this clonotype was seen many times. This chain joins TRBV20-1 and TRBJ2-3; 14 bases are shared with TRBD2. CDR3 size: 23 residues. The ends lost 0 bases at V and 0 bases at J; junction bases unmatched: 20. Germline CDR1 and CDR2: DFQATT and SNEGSKA (reference sequence). The CDR3 bases are TGCAGTGCTAGAGATCGGGCCGGGACTAGCGGGAGAGGGGGCCGGCTCAGCACAGATACGCAGTATTTT. Protein product: CSARDRAGTSGRGGRLSTDTQYF.

This clonotype appeared many times. The chain has TRBV28 and TRBJ2-5, with TRBD1 matching over 10 bases. After removal of 6 bases from V and 3 bases from J, the junction contained 16 bases not matched to a gene. The germline CDR1 and CDR2 sequences are MDHEN and SYDVKM. The CDR3 loop spans 18 amino acids. The CDR3, as DNA: TGTGCCAGCAGACTTCGAACTCGACCCGGGACAGGGGAAGAGACCCAGTACTTC. Translating gives CASRLRTRPGTGEETQYF.

In the case of this clonotype: A single base separates this from a much larger clone, so it may be a read error. The CDR3 end shows no conserved phenylalanine or tryptophan, and so a read error is likely. The chain couples TRBV5-1 to TRBJ2-6, with D perhaps given as TRBD1 or TRBD2 (5 bases each). This CDR3 region has 15 residues. Trimming cost V 0 bases and J 4 bases, with 8 bases left between them. Germline CDR1 reads SGHRS; CDR2 reads YFSETQ. The chain's CDR3 is CASSLEGTGANVLTS. CDR3 DNA sequence: TGCGCCAGCAGCTTGGAAGGGACCGGGGCCAACGTCCTGACTTCC.

This clonotype was seen many times. J is TRBJ1-5 and V is TRBV20-1; 7 positions match TRBD1. Germline V gene sequence: CDR1 DFQATT, CDR2 SNEGSKA (reference sequence). The CDR3 is 14 amino acids. V dropped 2 bases and J dropped 4; count of bases not matched to a gene: 5. CDR3 sequence reads: CSARLGTENQPQHF. The CDR3 DNA is TGCAGTGCTAGACTGGGGACAGAGAATCAGCCCCAGCATTTT.

This clonotype appeared many times. V and J are TRBV20-1 and TRBJ1-2; a weak D match, TRBD1 (5 bases). V lost 5 bases, J lost 4 bases, and 14 bases lay in between. Germline V CDR1 and CDR2: DFQATT, SNEGSKA (reference sequence). The length of the CDR3 is 13 residues. The CDR3 DNA sequence: TGCAGTGCTGTAGACAGTTCTGCCTATGGCTACACCTTC. Protein: CSAVDSSAYGYTF.

This clonotype has a handful of counts. V is TRBV4-2 and J is TRBJ2-7; a possible D gene is TRBD2 (6 bases). In germline, CDR1 is LGHNA, CDR2 YNFKEQ. Trimming cost V 1 base and J 4 bases, with 11 bases left between them. There are 14 residues in the CDR3. CDR3 coding DNA: TGTGCCAGCAGCCAAGGTGATAGCGGTTACGAGCAGTACTTC. Amino acid sequence: CASSQGDSGYEQYF.